This T cell receptor (beta chain) stems from a study of human T cells and chemical hapten exposure. This clonotype was seen many times. The authors extracted total RNA from unfractionated whole blood. TCRdb re-called the 5' RACE reads with MiXCR, one entry per CDR3 protein. In the table there are 150,000 or so distinct CDR3 sequences, 4.1% of which are singletons. There are 13 residues in the CDR3. Looked up from germline, CDR1 is SGHTA and CDR2 is FQGNSA. Trimming cost V 1 base and J 10 bases, with 8 bases left between them. J is TRBJ1-6 and V is TRBV7-2; D not resolved. This sequence originates from a female donor in good health. CDR3 nucleotides: TGTGCCAGCAGCTTAGTTCCCTTCTCACCCCTCCACTTT. As protein: CASSLVPFSPLHF.